This T cell receptor (beta chain) was recorded in a study of beta chain features in type 1 diabetes. Whole-study findings and limits: There were fewer insertions and more deletions at the VDJ junctions of type 1 diabetes patients.

Germline-derived CDR1 and CDR2 are KGHSH and LQKENI. This CDR3 is 14 amino acids long. Trimming removed 2 bases at V and 3 bases at J, with 10 bases between. Donors underwent one heparinised blood draw, around 120 mL on average. CD4+ naive, central memory, regulatory and stem cell-like memory subsets were isolated by sorting on CD45RO/CCR7/CD25/CD127/CD95/CD27. TCRB transcripts that were expressed got sequenced, as all of the isolated RNA had been reverse transcribed. TCRdb's table, derived via immunoSEQ multiplex PCR, lists solely in-frame clones and lacks some. This sample has under 800,000 clones, with roughly a sixth found just once. Note on this clone: Its specificity is unknown.

Sequenced sample: naive CD4+ T cells from blood. The rearrangement links TRBV18 to TRBJ1-2; no firm D call. The receptor was derived from a man in his late teens or twenties in good health. The chain's CDR3 is CASSPGGRDYGYTF. DNA of the CDR3: TGTGCCAGCTCACCAGGTGGGCGCGACTATGGCTACACCTTC. Drawing the rest from reference TRBV18 and TRBJ1-2, the complete variable domain is NAGVMQNPRHLVRRRGQEARLRCSPMKGHSHVYWYRQLPEEGLKFMVYLQKENIIDESGMPKERFSAEFPKEGPSILRIQQVVRGDSAAYFCASSPGGRDYGYTFGSGTRLTVV.